Following are 27 T cell receptor beta chains from one sample sequenced in a study of cytomegalovirus exposure and HLA in healthy donors. Both 60 Vbeta primers and 13 Jbeta primers went into the PCR. The data were produced by immunoSEQ multiplex PCR, yet TCRdb's version contains in-frame clones alone and is incomplete. The top ten hold 2.5% to 3% of the sample, which has a few hundred thousand clones, 77% seen once. Sequenced material: PBMCs. These receptors all come from a woman aged 55-69 years in good health and CMV-seropositive.

The gene calls are TRBV29-1 and TRBJ1-2; no firm D call. Trimming cost V 5 bases and J 4 bases, with 5 bases left between them. The length of the CDR3 is 10 residues. Germline V gene sequence: CDR1 SQVTM, CDR2 ANQGSEA. The CDR3 coding sequence is TGCAGCGTTTATTTCTATGGCTACACCTTC. This sequence encodes CSVYFYGYTF.

The chain links TRBV19 to TRBJ2-7, with a tentative D call TRBD2 (5 bases). V was pared by 7 bases and J by 3 bases, with 19 bases between. The germline CDR1 and CDR2 sequences are LNHDA and SQIVND (reference sequence). The CDR3 has 15 residues. The CDR3 coding sequence is TGTGCCAGTACCCATGGTCGAGGGCGAATCTACGAGCAGTACTTC. It encodes CASTHGRGRIYEQYF. Together with reference TRBV19 and TRBJ2-7, the CDR3 gives the full variable domain: DGGITQSPKYLFRKEGQNVTLSCEQNLNHDAMYWYRQDPGQGLRLIYYSQIVNDFQKGDIAEGYSVSREKKESFPLTVTSAQKNPTAFYLCASTHGRGRIYEQYFGPGTRLTVT.

The chain employs TRBV19 and TRBJ2-6; TRBD2 is a possible D gene (5 bases). The ends were cut back, 3 bases at V and 2 bases at J, with 20 bases in the middle. The CDR3 is 19 residues long. Per germline, CDR1 LNHDA and CDR2 SQIVND (reference sequence). The CDR3 DNA sequence: TGTGCCAGTAGTATCACCGGGGTAGTGGTAATCGCTGGGGCCAACGTCCTGACTTTC. Protein product: CASSITGVVVIAGANVLTF.

Notes on this clone: Other DNA sequences from this sample encode an identical CDR3 as well. This chain links TRBV27 with TRBJ2-7, with D perhaps matching TRBD1 (5 bases). The V gene lost 4 bases and the J gene lost 4 bases, with 8 bases spanning the gap. Germline V gene sequence: CDR1 MNHEY, CDR2 SMNVEV (reference sequence). This CDR3 has 12 residues. CDR3 residues: CASSSGHYEQYF. The CDR3, as DNA: TGTGCCAGCAGTTCCGGACATTACGAGCAGTACTTC.

The table lists this clone with a count of one. The chain carries TRBV28 and TRBJ1-6, with 11 nucleotides matching TRBD1. Germline V lookup: CDR1 MDHEN, CDR2 SYDVKM. The CDR3 sequence is 15 residues long. With 4 bases clipped from V and 9 bases from J, the junction kept 5 bases outside the gene matches. CDR3 loop: CASSSGTGGPSPLHF. CDR3 bases: TGTGCCAGCAGTTCCGGGACAGGGGGTCCTTCACCCCTCCACTTT.

This chain connects TRBV7-3 to TRBJ2-7; the match to TRBD2 covers 8 bases. CDR1 is SGHTA, CDR2 FQGTGA, per germline. The trim removed 5 bases at V and 5 bases at J, leaving 5 bases unmatched. This CDR3 has 13 amino acids. This chain's CDR3 is CASSGPGGNEQYF. CDR3 in DNA: TGTGCCAGCAGCGGCCCGGGGGGGAACGAGCAGTACTTC.

The V call is TRBV30, the J call TRBJ2-5, with D maybe TRBD2 (5 bases). V lost 4 bases and J 4 bases, leaving 13 bases between the germline ends. The germline CDR1 and CDR2 sequences are GTSNPN and SVGIG (reference sequence). The CDR3 runs 13 residues. As DNA, the CDR3 is TGTGCCTGGAACTTACCGGGATCAGAGACCCAGTACTTC. It translates to CAWNLPGSETQYF. The full variable domain, rest sourced from reference TRBV30 and TRBJ2-5, is SQTIHQWPATLVQPVGSPLSLECTVEGTSNPNLYWYRQAAGRGLQLLFYSVGIGQISSEVPQNLSASRPQDRQFILSSKKLLLSDSGFYLCAWNLPGSETQYFGPGTRLLVL.

This chain connects TRBV5-1 to TRBJ2-1; 8 nucleotides agree with TRBD2. CDR1 is SGHRS and CDR2 is YFSETQ in the germline V gene. The CDR3 is made up of 17 amino acids. With 2 bases clipped from V and 2 bases from J, the junction kept 9 bases outside the gene matches. Written as DNA, the CDR3 is TGCGCCAGCAGCTTACCTCGTAGCGGGGCCACCTACAATGAGCAGTTCTTC. It translates to CASSLPRSGATYNEQFF.

Regarding this clone: One end of the junction is discordant with germline, which a read error may explain. This rearrangement joins TRBV5-6 to TRBJ2-7, with D perhaps TRBD1 (6 bases). This CDR3 spans 11 amino acids. The germline gives CDR1 SGHDT, CDR2 YYEEEE. This CDR3 is CASSLIGQTLF. The CDR3 DNA is TGTGCCAGCAGCTTGATTGGACAGACTTTGTTC.

There are a few counts of this clone. V is TRBV5-4 and J is TRBJ2-5, with 11 bases matching TRBD1. CDR3 length: 16 residues. Germline CDR1 and CDR2: SGHNT and YYREEE (reference sequence). V shed 0 bases, J shed 2 bases, and the junction held 3 bases outside the gene matches. The CDR3: CASSLGRDRGQETQYF. In nucleotides, the CDR3 is TGTGCCAGCAGCTTGGGCCGGGACAGGGGGCAAGAGACCCAGTACTTC.

The CDR3 DNA reads as TGTGCCACCAGCAGCCACACTAGCGGAGGCTCCTACAATGAGCAGTTCTTC. Protein sequence: CATSSHTSGGSYNEQFF. The V and J genes are TRBV15 and TRBJ2-1, with TRBD2 matching 8 bases. V dropped 3 bases and J dropped 0; count of bases not matched to a gene: 7. The CDR3 has 17 amino acids. CDR1 is LNHNV and CDR2 is YYDKDF in the germline V gene (reference sequence).

The J gene is TRBJ2-7, the V gene TRBV7-2; 9 nucleotides line up with TRBD1. This CDR3 spans 15 amino acids. Germline-derived CDR1 and CDR2 are SGHTA and FQGNSA. Unmatched junction bases numbered 10, after V lost 5 bases and J lost 5 bases. The CDR3 coding sequence is TGTGCCAGCAGCCAGGGCGGGACAGGGATTGACGAGCAGTACTTC. This gives the protein CASSQGGTGIDEQYF.

The chain couples TRBV6-1 to TRBJ2-3, with D perhaps matching TRBD2 (5 bases). V lost 2 bases to trimming and J lost 2 bases, with 20 bases between them. There are 18 residues in the CDR3. Germline CDR1 reads MNHNS; CDR2 reads SASEGT. DNA for the CDR3: TGTGCCAGCAGTGAAAGGTGGACGGACTGGCTTTACACAGATACGCAGTATTTT. This gives the protein CASSERWTDWLYTDTQYF.

This clone appeared once. The genes are TRBV4-3 and TRBJ2-7; 7 nucleotides match TRBD1. After removal of 0 bases from V and 3 bases from J, the junction contained 11 bases not matched to a gene. CDR1 is LGHNA and CDR2 is YSLEER in the germline V gene. The CDR3 runs to 17 residues. CDR3 in amino acids: CASSQDKGQVGGYEQYF. In DNA, the CDR3 is TGCGCCAGCAGCCAAGATAAAGGACAGGTGGGTGGCTACGAGCAGTACTTC.

This chain joins TRBV11-2 and TRBJ2-5; TRBD1 agrees at 8 bases. After removal of 3 bases from V and 11 bases from J, the junction contained 2 bases not matched to a gene. This CDR3 has 11 residues. The germline CDR1 and CDR2 sequences are SGHAT and FQNNGV. The CDR3 spells CASSFRDRQYF. CDR3 DNA: TGTGCCAGCAGCTTTCGGGACAGGCAGTACTTC. Full variable domain (remainder filled in from reference TRBV11-2 and TRBJ2-5): EAGVAQSPRYKIIEKRQSVAFWCNPISGHATLYWYQQILGQGPKLLIQFQNNGVVDDSQLPKDRFSAERLKGVDSTLKIQPAKLEDSAVYLCASSFRDRQYFGPGTRLLVL.

This chain uses TRBV18 with TRBJ2-1, with D possibly being TRBD1 (6 bases). V was cut by 3 bases and J by 7 bases, with 10 bases left in between. The CDR3 is made up of 13 amino acids. Germline V CDR1 and CDR2: KGHSH, LQKENI. CDR3 DNA sequence: TGTGCCAGCTCACCGGGACAACGAAATGAGCAGTTCTTC. Translated, it gives CASSPGQRNEQFF.

The rearrangement uses TRBV5-6 and TRBJ2-7; D remains ambiguous. The CDR3 has 11 residues. Looked up from germline, CDR1 is SGHDT and CDR2 is YYEEEE. V dropped 5 bases and J dropped 1 base, with 4 bases sitting between them. CDR3 in amino acids: CASSSSYEQYF. CDR3 DNA sequence: TGTGCCAGCAGTTCTTCCTACGAGCAGTACTTC.

The DNA for the CDR3 is TGTGCCAGCAGCAAAGTCGCGGAAGAGCAGTTCTTC. Protein product: CASSKVAEEQFF. The chain couples TRBV21-1 to TRBJ2-1; TRBD2, the table's D call, lacks a check against the DNA. TRBV21-1 is termed a pseudogene. This CDR3 is built from 12 residues.

The chain combines TRBV7-6 with TRBJ2-1; 8 bases line up with TRBD2. Germline values: CDR1 SGHVS, CDR2 FNYEAQ. This CDR3 is 16 amino acids long. Germline trimming cut 5 bases from V and 5 bases from J; bases unmatched to any gene: 11. The CDR3 spells CASSLIRGGPDNEQFF. For the CDR3, the DNA is TGTGCCAGCAGCCTCATTCGGGGGGGCCCTGACAATGAGCAGTTCTTC.

J is TRBJ1-1 and V is TRBV19; maybe TRBD1 (6 bases). The germline V gene encodes CDR1 LNHDA and CDR2 SQIVND (reference sequence). The CDR3 is made up of 12 amino acids. The V end lost 1 base, the J end lost 7 bases, and 7 bases lay between the germline ends. The CDR3 nucleotides read TGTGCCAGTAGTATAGGGACAGTTGAAGCTTTCTTT. Translated, it gives CASSIGTVEAFF. Full variable domain (remainder filled in from reference TRBV19 and TRBJ1-1): DGGITQSPKYLFRKEGQNVTLSCEQNLNHDAMYWYRQDPGQGLRLIYYSQIVNDFQKGDIAEGYSVSREKKESFPLTVTSAQKNPTAFYLCASSIGTVEAFFGQGTRLTVV.

This clone was picked up a small number of times. The junction differs from germline at one of its ends, possibly a read error. V is TRBV12-5 and J is TRBJ2-7; no clear D. The CDR3 is made up of 11 amino acids. Per germline, CDR1 LGHNT and CDR2 FRNRAP. The DNA for the CDR3 is TGTGCTAGTGGTCCTGGTTATAGCCAACTCTTC. It yields the protein CASGPGYSQLF. Combining the CDR3 with reference TRBV12-5 and TRBJ2-7 gives the whole variable domain DARVTQTPRHKVTEMGQEVTMRCQPILGHNTVFWYRQTMMQGLELLAYFRNRAPLDDSGMPKDRFSAEMPDATLATLKIQPSEPRDSAVYFCASGPGYSQLFGPGTRLTVT.

This clone was seen only a few times. The chain recombines TRBV7-9 with TRBJ1-1; D unresolved. Germline CDR1 reads SEHNR; CDR2 reads FQNEAQ (reference sequence). This CDR3 has 13 residues. The V gene lost 1 base and the J gene lost 3 bases, with 6 bases spanning the gap. CDR3 protein: CASSLGQYTEAFF. DNA of the CDR3: TGTGCCAGCAGCTTAGGCCAGTACACTGAAGCTTTCTTT.

The J gene is TRBJ2-7, the V gene TRBV6-6; the D gene is possibly TRBD1 (5 bases). This CDR3 region has 14 residues. The V and J ends lost 7 bases and 0 bases respectively, with 13 bases between them. Germline V gene lookup returns CDR1 MNHNY and CDR2 SVGAGI (reference sequence). The CDR3 reads CASKKQESSYEQYF. CDR3 nucleotides: TGTGCCAGCAAAAAACAGGAAAGCTCCTACGAGCAGTACTTC.

The chain employs TRBV28 and TRBJ2-6; TRBD1 matches at 8 bases. V lost 4 bases and J lost 3; bases outside the gene matches: 8. Germline V gene lookup returns CDR1 MDHEN and CDR2 SYDVKM. The CDR3 covers 17 residues. The CDR3 coding sequence is TGTGCCAGCAGTTCAGGGGGCATTGTGTTTGGGGCCAACGTCCTGACTTTC. It translates to CASSSGGIVFGANVLTF.

A single count supports this clone. The chain combines TRBV6-5 with TRBJ1-1; 8 positions match TRBD1. CDR1 and CDR2 from the germline V gene are MNHEY and SVGAGI. The V gene end was trimmed by 6 bases and the J gene end by 1 base; junction bases not matched to a gene: 7. The CDR3 contains 15 residues. The CDR3 sequence is CASRETGVGNTEAFF. CDR3 DNA sequence: TGTGCCAGCAGAGAGACAGGGGTAGGGAACACTGAAGCTTTCTTT.

The chain carries TRBV9 and TRBJ2-3, with 8 bases fitting TRBD2. The ends lost 4 bases at V and 3 bases at J; junction bases unmatched: 7. The length of the CDR3 is 15 residues. Germline CDR1 reads SGDLS; CDR2 reads YYNGEE. CDR3 protein: CASSLSGGRTDTQYF. The CDR3 region has the DNA TGTGCCAGCAGCTTATCGGGCGGGAGGACAGATACGCAGTATTTT. Full variable domain (outside the CDR3, taken from reference TRBV9 and TRBJ2-3): DSGVTQTPKHLITATGQRVTLRCSPRSGDLSVYWYQQSLDQGLQFLIQYYNGEERAKGNILERFSAQQFPDLHSELNLSSLELGDSALYFCASSLSGGRTDTQYFGPGTRLTVL.

V gene TRBV6-5 combines with J gene TRBJ1-5, with D possibly matching TRBD1 (5 bases). This CDR3 spans 15 amino acids. The germline V and J ends were trimmed by 6 bases and 1 base, with 13 bases remaining between them. Germline lookup yields CDR1 MNHEY and CDR2 SVGAGI. The CDR3 DNA reads as TGTGCCAGCAGACTCCTGGGGGGGAGCAATCAGCCCCAGCATTTT. This codes for CASRLLGGSNQPQHF.